The text below deals with one T cell receptor (beta chain). Its antigen is undetermined. Noted time point: sample taken at primary tumor resection. Extraction of whole RNA from tumor, nontumor lung or frozen PBMC preceded unsorted sequencing. TCRdb ran MiXCR on the 5' RACE reads and lists one entry per CDR3 protein. The table lists almost 75,000 distinct CDR3 sequences, 10% to 15% of them singletons. Trimming took 6 bases from V and 7 from J, leaving 16 bases between them. The CDR3 is made up of 13 amino acids. CDR1 and CDR2 (germline): SGHNT, YYREEE (reference sequence). The data stem from a study of spatial heterogeneity in lung cancer. Study-wide results and limits: Blood showed ubiquitous tumor TCRs more often at resection than at routine follow-up.

The V call is TRBV5-4, the J call TRBJ1-1; no clear D gene. The source material was PBMCs, sampled at surgery. The clonotype was recovered from a male donor with early-stage non-small cell lung cancer. CDR3 sequence reads: CASNSEASREAFF. CDR3 sequence (DNA): TGTGCCAGCAATTCCGAGGCGTCTCGTGAAGCTTTCTTT.